One and the same sample provided the 2 T cell receptor beta chains below, sequenced in a study of neurological immune-mediated disorders. In TCRdb, the 5' RACE reads were re-called with MiXCR into one record per CDR3 protein. The sample yields tens of thousands of distinct CDR3 sequences, less than 15% seen once. The material sequenced was PBMCs. These receptors all come from a woman aged 45-59 years in good health.

The rearrangement uses TRBV27 and TRBJ2-1; 8 bases match TRBD2. This CDR3 is 14 amino acids long. V shed 8 bases and J 5 bases; nucleotides not matched to a gene: 8. Germline V gene data show CDR1 as MNHEY and CDR2 as SMNVEV (reference sequence). Written as DNA, the CDR3 is TGTGCCAGCGGAAGCGGGAGTCGGAACAATGAGCAGTTCTTC. Its protein is CASGSGSRNNEQFF.

This clonotype was seen at least ten times. V and J are TRBV11-1 and TRBJ2-7; D ambiguous. Germline values: CDR1 SGHAT, CDR2 FQDESV (reference sequence). CDR3 length: 13 amino acids. V was trimmed by 5 bases and J by 7 bases, leaving 15 bases between them. The CDR3 loop is CASSPSVAGEQYF. CDR3 DNA: TGTGCCAGCAGCCCATCCGTCGCAGGAGAGCAGTACTTC.